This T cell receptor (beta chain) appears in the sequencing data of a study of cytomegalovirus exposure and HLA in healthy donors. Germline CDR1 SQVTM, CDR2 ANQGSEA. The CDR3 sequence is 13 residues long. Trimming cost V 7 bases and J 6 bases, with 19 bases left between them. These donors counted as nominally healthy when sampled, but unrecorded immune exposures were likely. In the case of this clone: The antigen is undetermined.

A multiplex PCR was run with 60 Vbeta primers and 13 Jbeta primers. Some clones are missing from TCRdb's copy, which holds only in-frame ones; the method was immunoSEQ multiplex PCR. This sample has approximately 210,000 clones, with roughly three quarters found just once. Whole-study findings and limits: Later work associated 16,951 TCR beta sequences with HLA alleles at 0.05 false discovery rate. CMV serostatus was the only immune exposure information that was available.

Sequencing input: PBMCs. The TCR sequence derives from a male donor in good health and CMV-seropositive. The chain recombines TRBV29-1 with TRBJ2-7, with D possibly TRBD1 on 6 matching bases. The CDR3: CSAVPDRVGEQYF. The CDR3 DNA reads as TGCAGCGCAGTACCGGACAGAGTGGGCGAGCAGTACTTC.